This T cell receptor (beta chain) was sequenced for a study of early T cells in non-severe SARS-CoV-2 infection. TCRdb re-derived calls from the 5' RACE reads in MiXCR, one entry per CDR3 protein. This table has about 22,000 distinct CDR3 sequences, 4% to 5.5% appearing once. Many counts were recorded for this clonotype. The sample was whole blood. The clonotype comes from an adult who was a healthcare worker with PCR-confirmed SARS-CoV-2 infection or an uninfected control (not recorded which).

DNA for the CDR3: TGTGCCAGCAGCCAAGGGACAGGGGGGCGCGAAGGGACCCAGTACTTC. Its translation: CASSQGTGGREGTQYF. The chain couples TRBV4-2 to TRBJ2-5, with 10 bases aligning to TRBD1. The J segment lost 7 bases and the V segment lost 1 base, leaving 9 bases of the junction unmatched. The germline V gene encodes CDR1 LGHNA and CDR2 YNFKEQ. CDR3 length equals 16 residues.